The sequence of this T cell receptor beta chain was determined in a study of identical twins' blood T cells (dated by TCRdb to between 2011 and 2013). For the study in its entirety: The approximately 12 libraries, six for the alpha chain and six for the beta chain, together yielded 45 million to 55 million Illumina reads. TCR alpha and beta chain repertoires of three pairs of monozygous twins were compared using next-generation sequencing to assess genetic influence on repertoire formation.

The method behind the library was 5' RACE. The instrument was an Illumina Genome Analyzer IIx. RNA-based TCR cDNA libraries were prepared by a previously described protocol with several modifications. To prevent cross-contamination, barcodes specific to each sample were added to both ends of every TCR cDNA library during cDNA synthesis and amplification. In the authors' own workflow: Between about 90,000 and nearly 550,000 clonotypes were identified per individual, and about 2 to 3.6 million CDR3-containing reads were obtained per library. Reads carrying improper barcode index combinations were removed, after which the MiTCR software was used to build a cloneset for each library. While assembling CDR3 clonotypes, MiTCR corrected PCR and sequencing errors and either filtered or rescued low-quality reads. Artificial out-of-frame clonotypes were mapped to in-frame sequences, with one indel allowed in the CDR3, and then removed. Similarity in V and J gene usage between donors was calculated as the Jensen-Shannon divergence divided by the mean entropy. TCRdb reworked the public reads: Q25 trimming with fastp, MiXCR clone assembly, productive beta chains retained. Here each entry gathers all rows of one CDR3 protein and keeps the most common genes and DNA. These V and J calls originate from TCRdb's pipeline instead of the authors' own analysis. The sample includes hundreds of thousands of distinct CDR3 sequences, with about 28% observed a single time. The top ten hold around 5.6% of the sample.

Comments on this clonotype: No cognate antigen has been identified for it. At one boundary the junction diverges from the germline segment, which might be a read error.

Donors were six healthy women forming three monozygous twin pairs. All three twin pairs had been reared together, and it was thought likely that the same infectious agents and vaccines had been met by these twin pairs. RNA was isolated from peripheral blood mononuclear cells and used to prepare TCR cDNA libraries. Results the study describes overall, beyond this receptor: Among the most abundant TCRbeta clonotypes, every donor shared more CDR3 sequences with her own twin than with unrelated donors. The number of CDR3 clonotypes shared between two donors was mainly determined by the product of the cloneset sizes of the two donors, and no clear deviation from this trend was shown by twins. V gene usage was reported to be markedly more similar within twin pairs than between unrelated donors, even among non-selected out-of-frame TCRbeta clonotypes. The study stated that the proposed role of the TCRalpha J segment in MHC recognition during thymic selection needs to be validated by independent studies. Because the twins were reared together, environmental influences could not be excluded as an explanation for twin similarity.

The germline V gene specifies SGHRS as CDR1 and YFSETQ as CDR2. Spanning cysteine to phenylalanine, the CDR3 consists of 14 amino acids. The read is trimmed to its CDR3 DNA, 42 bases read in frame from base 1. Sequenced: PBMCs. The sequence derives from a woman aged 18-49 years in good health. Recombination joined TRBV5-1 with TRBJ2-3; too little of a D gene remains to name it. The DNA sequence is given as TGCACCAGCAGCCCCTACGTACCCCCAGATACGCAGTATTTT. This gives the protein CTSSPYVPPDTQYF.